This entry is about one T cell receptor beta chain. Its antigen is undetermined. Positive CCR7 selection of CD45RO-negative cells yielded the naive CD8 cells, and terminally differentiated effector memory CD45RA+ cells were excluded. This sample was taken from a study of shared clonotypes between healthy human individuals. Study-wide results and caveats: Four donors shared 4.5% to 6.5% of their naive CD4 clonotypes.

After removal of 3 bases from V and 8 bases from J, the junction contained 17 bases not matched to a gene. This CDR3 region has 16 residues. Germline CDR1 SQVTM, CDR2 ANQGSEA. The authors split each subset's genomic DNA evenly across several immunoSEQ plates. The method was immunoSEQ multiplex PCR; TCRdb's version includes in-frame clones alone and lacks a portion of them. The table has about 2.1 million clones, just over 90% seen once. This chain links TRBV29-1 with TRBJ1-1, with 8 bases lining up with TRBD1. Sequenced: naive CD8+ T cells from PBMCs. The clonotype was recovered from a man between 18 and 29 years old in good health. Some clones in this sample may be carry-over from other donors' samples. The DNA for the CDR3 is TGCAGCGTTGAGGACAGGGCCAGCGACAGCGGGACGGAAGCTTTCTTT. Its protein is CSVEDRASDSGTEAFF.